This TCR beta chain was recovered during a study of blood T cell repertoires in COVID-19 (dated by TCRdb to 2018 to 2020). With respect to the entire study: Samples covering the acute and convalescent phases of COVID-19 were provided by collaborators in the United States, Italy and Spain. Where HLA class I and class II types were available, the types were taken from metadata supplied by the sample provider, not from assay-based typing. Deeply sampled blood TCRbeta repertoires from subjects exposed to, actively infected with, or recovered from COVID-19 were included in the dataset. Nearly every sample came with metadata listing a de-identified subject ID, COVID-19 status, age in years and sex. The material from the prospective study consisted of cDNA or gDNA derived from T cells, B-cell-depleted T cells, or PBMCs. The repertoires were released in a freely available public database meant as a resource for research on the immune response to SARS-CoV-2. The samples were drawn from two sources: the first 160 participants of the ongoing ImmuneRACE study, and 1,200 or so subjects contributed by 6 global collaborators.

The collaborating institutions used their own protocols to collect whole blood in K2EDTA tubes. Collaborator samples were shipped for TCRbeta analysis as frozen whole blood, isolated PBMCs, or DNA extracted from either sample type. With regard to this clone: Its antigen is unknown. It has no much larger one-base neighbor in the sample; base qualities were not kept.

Its CDR3 holds 15 amino acids, cysteine through phenylalanine. The entry retains the CDR3 DNA only, 45 bases that are in frame from base 1. At the junction V is shortened by 3 bases and J by 3 bases, with 9 bases in between. The germline V gene (reference sequence) yields LNHDA for CDR1 and SQIVND for CDR2. TCRbeta CDR3 regions were amplified from genomic DNA using the immunoSEQ Assay, a bias-controlled multiplex PCR. Regarding the original processing steps: The number of nucleated cells in each sample was estimated by amplification of reference gene primers within the assay. Sequence reads were collapsed and filtered to measure the absolute abundance of every unique TCRbeta CDR3 rearrangement. For each sample, productive Simpson clonality was calculated as the square root of Simpson's diversity index across productive rearrangements. TCRdb carries this immuneACCESS record with in-frame sequences only. Its versions omit some clonotypes, under half of them owing to an unresolved V gene in the studies checked, with the rest unexplained. V, J and clone size are taken as reported in that table, and D and trimming were inferred from the DNA itself. For this sample there are 50,000 to 65,000 clones; roughly 87% appear just once. The ten largest clones add up to 3.5% of the sample.

Study-wide findings and limitations: The amount of clinical and demographic metadata varied by source and participant and was provided uncurated.

This chain joins TRBV19 to TRBJ1-6; too little of a D gene remains to name it. This sequence originates from a man over 45 with active COVID-19. The sample consisted of peripheral blood. The bases read TGTGCCAGTAGTATCTCCCGGGACTATAATTCACCCCTCCACTTT. Translation gives CASSISRDYNSPLHF. Joined to the reference TRBV19 and TRBJ1-6 proteins, this CDR3 gives the full variable domain: DGGITQSPKYLFRKEGQNVTLSCEQNLNHDAMYWYRQDPGQGLRLIYYSQIVNDFQKGDIAEGYSVSREKKESFPLTVTSAQKNPTAFYLCASSISRDYNSPLHFGNGTRLTVT.